The present entry profiles one T cell receptor (beta chain) with its context. Its antigen is not known. The source of the sample is a study of response to subunit inactivated influenza vaccine. Study results and caveats: After each seasonal influenza vaccination, few new T cells are recruited, the authors suggested.

TCRdb fed the RT-PCR reads into MiXCR, producing one record per CDR3 protein. Among over 800,000 distinct CDR3 sequences, approximately 21% were seen once, and the ten largest hold 9.5% to 13%. The CDR3 loop spans 16 amino acids. Germline V lookup: CDR1 KGHSY, CDR2 FQNENV. Deletions cut 1 base from V and 2 bases from J, with 15 bases between. Sequences were derived from PBMCs from blood, sampled roughly 5 days after vaccination. This receptor was taken from a man aged 45 to 65 who received an inactivated influenza vaccine. This rearrangement joins TRBV16 to TRBJ2-7; D possibly corresponds to TRBD1 (6 bases). The CDR3 region has the DNA TGTGCCAGCAGCCAATATGGCACAGGGACAACCTACGAGCAGTACTTC. Translating gives CASSQYGTGTTYEQYF.